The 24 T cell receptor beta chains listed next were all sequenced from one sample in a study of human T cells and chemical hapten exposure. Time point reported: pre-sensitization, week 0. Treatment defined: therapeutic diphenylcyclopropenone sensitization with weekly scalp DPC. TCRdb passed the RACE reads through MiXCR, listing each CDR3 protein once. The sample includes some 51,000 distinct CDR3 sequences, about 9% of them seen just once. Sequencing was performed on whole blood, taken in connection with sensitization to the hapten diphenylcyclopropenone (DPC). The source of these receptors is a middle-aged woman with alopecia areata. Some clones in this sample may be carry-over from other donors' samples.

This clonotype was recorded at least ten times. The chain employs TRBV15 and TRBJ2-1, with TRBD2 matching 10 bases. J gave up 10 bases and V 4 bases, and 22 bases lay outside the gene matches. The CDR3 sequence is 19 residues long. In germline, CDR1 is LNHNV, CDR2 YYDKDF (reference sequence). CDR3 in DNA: TGTGCCACCAGCACCGAGACGAGCGGGTCAGCGGGGGGGTTCCGCGAGCAGTTCTTC. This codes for CATSTETSGSAGGFREQFF.

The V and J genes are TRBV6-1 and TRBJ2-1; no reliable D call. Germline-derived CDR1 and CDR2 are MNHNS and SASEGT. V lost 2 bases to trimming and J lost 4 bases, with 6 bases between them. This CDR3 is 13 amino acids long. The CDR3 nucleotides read TGTGCCAGCAGTGAACATAGATACAATGAGCAGTTCTTC. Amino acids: CASSEHRYNEQFF.

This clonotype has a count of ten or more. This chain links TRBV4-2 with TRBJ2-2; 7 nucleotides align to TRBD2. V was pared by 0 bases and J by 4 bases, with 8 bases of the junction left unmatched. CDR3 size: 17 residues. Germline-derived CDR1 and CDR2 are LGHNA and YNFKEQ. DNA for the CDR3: TGTGCCAGCAGCCAAGATCAGGGCGGGGGACCCACCGGGGAGCTGTTTTTT. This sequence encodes CASSQDQGGGPTGELFF.

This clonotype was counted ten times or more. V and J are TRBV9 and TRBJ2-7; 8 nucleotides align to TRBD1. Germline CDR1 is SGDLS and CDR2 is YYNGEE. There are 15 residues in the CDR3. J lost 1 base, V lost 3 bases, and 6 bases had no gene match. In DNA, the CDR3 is TGTGCCAGCAGCGAGTTCGGGACAGGTTCCTACGAGCAGTACTTC. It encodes CASSEFGTGSYEQYF.

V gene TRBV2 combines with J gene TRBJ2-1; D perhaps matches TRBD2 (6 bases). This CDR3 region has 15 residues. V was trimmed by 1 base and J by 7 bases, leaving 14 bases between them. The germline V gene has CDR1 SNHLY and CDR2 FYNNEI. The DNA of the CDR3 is TGTGCCAGCAGTGAAGGGAGGGTTTTACGGAATGAGCAGTTCTTC. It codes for CASSEGRVLRNEQFF.

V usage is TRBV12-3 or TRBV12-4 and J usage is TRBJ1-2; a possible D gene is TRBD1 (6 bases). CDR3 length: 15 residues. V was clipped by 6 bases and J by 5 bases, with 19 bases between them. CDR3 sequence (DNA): TGTGCCAGCAGCTCCACAGGGTTTCGAACTTATGGCTACACCTTC. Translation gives CASSSTGFRTYGYTF.

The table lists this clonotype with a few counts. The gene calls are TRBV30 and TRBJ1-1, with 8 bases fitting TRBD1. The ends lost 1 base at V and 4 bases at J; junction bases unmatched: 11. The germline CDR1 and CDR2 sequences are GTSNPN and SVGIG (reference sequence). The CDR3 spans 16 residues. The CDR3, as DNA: TGTGCCTGGAGTGCCCATGACAGGGGTCAGGGCACTGAAGCTTTCTTT. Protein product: CAWSAHDRGQGTEAFF. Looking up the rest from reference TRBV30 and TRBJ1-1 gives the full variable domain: SQTIHQWPATLVQPVGSPLSLECTVEGTSNPNLYWYRQAAGRGLQLLFYSVGIGQISSEVPQNLSASRPQDRQFILSSKKLLLSDSGFYLCAWSAHDRGQGTEAFFGQGTRLTVV.

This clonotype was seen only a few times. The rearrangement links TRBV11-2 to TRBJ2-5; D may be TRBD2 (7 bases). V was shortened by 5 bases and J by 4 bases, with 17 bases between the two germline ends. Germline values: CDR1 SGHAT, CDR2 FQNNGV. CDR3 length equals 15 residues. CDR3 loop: CASSTFGGPGETQYF. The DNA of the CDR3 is TGTGCCAGCAGCACGTTCGGGGGGCCCGGAGAGACCCAGTACTTC.

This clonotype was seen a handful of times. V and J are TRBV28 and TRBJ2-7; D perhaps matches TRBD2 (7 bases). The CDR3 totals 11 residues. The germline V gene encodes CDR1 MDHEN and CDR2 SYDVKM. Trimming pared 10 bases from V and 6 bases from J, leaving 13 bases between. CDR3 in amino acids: CATTRGLEQYF. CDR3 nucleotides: TGTGCCACTACGCGGGGGCTCGAGCAGTACTTC.

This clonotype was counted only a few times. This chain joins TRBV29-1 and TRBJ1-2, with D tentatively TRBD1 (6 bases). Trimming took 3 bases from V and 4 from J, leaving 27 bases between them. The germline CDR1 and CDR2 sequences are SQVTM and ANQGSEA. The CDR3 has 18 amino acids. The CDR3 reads CSVEEGDRHLRGVYGYTF. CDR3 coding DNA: TGCAGCGTTGAGGAAGGAGACAGGCATCTACGGGGAGTCTATGGCTACACCTTC.

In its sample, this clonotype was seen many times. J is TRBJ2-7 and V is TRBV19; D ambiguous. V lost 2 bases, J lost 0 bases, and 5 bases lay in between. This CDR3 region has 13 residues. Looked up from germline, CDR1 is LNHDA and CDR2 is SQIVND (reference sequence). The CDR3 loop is CASSIPVSYEQYF. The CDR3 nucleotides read TGTGCCAGTAGTATACCGGTCTCCTACGAGCAGTACTTC.

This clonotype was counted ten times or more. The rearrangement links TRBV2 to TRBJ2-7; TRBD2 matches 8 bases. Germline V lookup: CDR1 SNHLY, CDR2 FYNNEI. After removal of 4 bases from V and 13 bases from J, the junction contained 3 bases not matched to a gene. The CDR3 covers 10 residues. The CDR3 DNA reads TGTGCCAGCAGTGCGGGGGGGATTTACTTC. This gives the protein CASSAGGIYF.

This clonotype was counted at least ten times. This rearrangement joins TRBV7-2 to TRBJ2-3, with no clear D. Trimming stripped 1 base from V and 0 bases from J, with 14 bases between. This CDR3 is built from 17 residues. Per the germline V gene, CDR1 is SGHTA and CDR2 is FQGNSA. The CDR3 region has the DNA TGTGCCAGCAGCTTAGACAGTGGTAGCCGTAGCACAGATACGCAGTATTTT. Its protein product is CASSLDSGSRSTDTQYF.

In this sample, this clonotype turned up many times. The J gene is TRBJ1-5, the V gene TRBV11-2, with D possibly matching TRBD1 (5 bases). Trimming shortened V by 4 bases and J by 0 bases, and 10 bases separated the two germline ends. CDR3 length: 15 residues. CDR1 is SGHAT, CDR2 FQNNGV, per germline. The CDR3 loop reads CASSWGSNSNQPQHF. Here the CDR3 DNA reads TGTGCCAGCAGCTGGGGCTCGAATAGCAATCAGCCCCAGCATTTT.

The DNA for the CDR3 is TGTGCCAGCAGCTCGAACGGGGGGCCAGAGGCAGATACGCAGTATTTT. It is translated as CASSSNGGPEADTQYF. The chain is built from TRBV5-4 and TRBJ2-3; a possible D gene is TRBD2 (7 bases). Germline CDR1 and CDR2: SGHNT and YYREEE (reference sequence). Trimming cost V 3 bases and J 4 bases, with 18 bases left between them. The CDR3 contains 16 residues.

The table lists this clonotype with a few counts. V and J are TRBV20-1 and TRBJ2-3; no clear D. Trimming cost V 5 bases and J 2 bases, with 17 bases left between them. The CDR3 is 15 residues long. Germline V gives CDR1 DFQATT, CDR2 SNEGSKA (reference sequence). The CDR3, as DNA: TGCAGTGCTCAGGACCTTAATAGCTTCACAGATACGCAGTATTTT. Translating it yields CSAQDLNSFTDTQYF.

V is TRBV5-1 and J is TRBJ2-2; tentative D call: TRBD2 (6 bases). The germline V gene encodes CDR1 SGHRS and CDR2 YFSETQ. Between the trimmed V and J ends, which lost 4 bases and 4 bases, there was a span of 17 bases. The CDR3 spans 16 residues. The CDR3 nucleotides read TGCGCCAGCAGCCAGGACTCCCGGAGGGTCACCGGGGAGCTGTTTTTT. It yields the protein CASSQDSRRVTGELFF.

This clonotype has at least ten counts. CDR3 protein: CASSRSGGKYNEQFF. The DNA of the CDR3 is TGTGCCAGCAGCCGTAGCGGGGGGAAGTACAATGAGCAGTTCTTC. This chain joins TRBV12-3 or TRBV12-4 and TRBJ2-1, with TRBD2 identical over 10 bases. CDR3 length: 15 residues. Trimming took 6 bases from V and 4 from J; bases not matched to a gene: 6.

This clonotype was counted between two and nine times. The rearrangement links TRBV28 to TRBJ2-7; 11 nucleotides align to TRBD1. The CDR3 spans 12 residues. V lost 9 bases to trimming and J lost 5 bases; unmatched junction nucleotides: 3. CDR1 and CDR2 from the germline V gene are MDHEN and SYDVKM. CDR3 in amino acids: CASGQGANEQYF. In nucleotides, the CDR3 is TGTGCCAGTGGACAGGGGGCAAACGAGCAGTACTTC.

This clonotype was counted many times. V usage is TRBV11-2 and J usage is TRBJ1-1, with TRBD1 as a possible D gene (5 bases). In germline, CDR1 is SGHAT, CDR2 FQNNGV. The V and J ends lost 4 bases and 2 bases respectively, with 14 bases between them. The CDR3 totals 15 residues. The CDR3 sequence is CASSSLGPRNTEAFF. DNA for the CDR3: TGTGCCAGCAGCTCCCTGGGGCCCCGAAACACTGAAGCTTTCTTT. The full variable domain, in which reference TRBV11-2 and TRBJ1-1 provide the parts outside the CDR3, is EAGVAQSPRYKIIEKRQSVAFWCNPISGHATLYWYQQILGQGPKLLIQFQNNGVVDDSQLPKDRFSAERLKGVDSTLKIQPAKLEDSAVYLCASSSLGPRNTEAFFGQGTRLTVV.

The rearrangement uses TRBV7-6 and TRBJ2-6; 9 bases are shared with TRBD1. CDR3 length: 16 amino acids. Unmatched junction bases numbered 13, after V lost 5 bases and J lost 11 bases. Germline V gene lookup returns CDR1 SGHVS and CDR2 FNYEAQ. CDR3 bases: TGTGCCAGCAGCCTAAAACCCGGGACAGGGAACCACGTCCTGACTTTC. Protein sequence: CASSLKPGTGNHVLTF.

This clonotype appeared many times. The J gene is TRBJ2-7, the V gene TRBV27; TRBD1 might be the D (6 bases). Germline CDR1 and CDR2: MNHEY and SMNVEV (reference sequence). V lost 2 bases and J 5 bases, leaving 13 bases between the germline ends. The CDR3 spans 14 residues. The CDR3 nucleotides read TGTGCCAGCAGTTTAACAGGGACGTTCCACGAGCAGTACTTC. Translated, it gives CASSLTGTFHEQYF.

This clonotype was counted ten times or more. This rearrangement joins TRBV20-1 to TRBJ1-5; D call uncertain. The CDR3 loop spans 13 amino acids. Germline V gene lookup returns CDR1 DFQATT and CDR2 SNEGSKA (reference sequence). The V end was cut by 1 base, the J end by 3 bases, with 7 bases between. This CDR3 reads CSARGNTNQPQHF. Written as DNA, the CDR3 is TGCAGTGCTAGAGGTAACACCAATCAGCCCCAGCATTTT.

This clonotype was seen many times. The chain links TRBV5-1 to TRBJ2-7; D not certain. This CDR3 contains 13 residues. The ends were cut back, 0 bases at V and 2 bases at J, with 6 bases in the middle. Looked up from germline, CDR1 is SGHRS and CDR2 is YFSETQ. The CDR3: CASSLANAYEQYF. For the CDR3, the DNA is TGCGCCAGCAGCTTGGCAAACGCCTACGAGCAGTACTTC.